The clone carrying this TCR beta chain was detected a few times. This record belongs to a study of radiotherapy plus CTLA-4 blockade in lung cancer. At the level of the study: Objective responses were documented in roughly 20% of patients, with disease control in about 28%.

Repertoires were generated with immunoSEQ multiplex PCR, while TCRdb's copy carries only in-frame clones and drops some. Counted here are about 80,000 clones, approximately 86% occurring once; the ten biggest clones make up more than 2%. This CDR3 comprises 13 residues. Germline CDR1 MNHNY, CDR2 SVGAGI (reference sequence). Trimming removed 3 bases from V and 6 bases from J, with 12 bases in between. Sequencing used peripheral blood, obtained from a patient treated with radiotherapy plus ipilimumab. The J gene is TRBJ2-7, the V gene TRBV6-6, with D possibly being TRBD2 (6 bases). The sequence was obtained from a human donor with non-small cell lung cancer who had a partial response to radiotherapy plus ipilimumab. CDR3 nucleotides: TGTGCCAGCAGTTATGGGGAGGCATCCGAGCAGTACGTC. Protein sequence: CASSYGEASEQYV.